These T cell receptor beta chains were read from a single sample in a study of graft-versus-host responses after intestinal transplantation. TCRdb's copy holds only in-frame clones and misses some; the assay was immunoSEQ multiplex PCR. The data hold roughly 20,000 clones, with around 54% observed a single time. Here the sequenced sample was alloreactive CD4+ T cells from a mixed lymphocyte reaction culture, taken before intestinal transplant. The receptors here all came from a human patient who received an intestinal transplant. CDR3s include the opening cysteine and the closing phenylalanine or tryptophan. The D gene is left open where the match is weak. Clone size, where shown, is once, few, many, or a class for clones that have expanded.

j_call,v_call,d_call,clone_size,cdr3_aa,cdr3_nt
TRBJ2-1,TRBV7-9,TRBD2,NA,CASSLLPLTAGVYNEQFF,TGTGCCAGCAGCCTTTTACCCTTAACGGCGGGGGTCTACAATGAGCAGTTCTTC
TRBJ1-1,TRBV7-9,NA,NA,CASSFYTGVNTEAFF,TGTGCCAGCAGCTTCTACACGGGGGTGAACACTGAAGCTTTCTTT
TRBJ2-1,TRBV9,NA,NA,CASSVVARGEQFF,TGTGCCAGCAGCGTAGTCGCCCGGGGTGAGCAGTTCTTC
TRBJ2-3,TRBV7-3,NA,NA,CASGRGDTQYF,TGTGCCAGCGGGAGGGGGGATACGCAGTATTTT
TRBJ2-1,TRBV4-1,TRBD2,NA,CASSLTTNGAGGDEQFF,TGCGCCAGCTCCCTTACAACTAATGGAGCGGGAGGGGATGAGCAGTTCTTC
TRBJ1-4,TRBV5-1,NA,NA,CASSRRVVGEKLFF,TGCGCCAGCAGCCGACGGGTTGTGGGTGAAAAACTGTTTTTT
TRBJ2-3,TRBV10-3,TRBD2,NA,CATMANSAGELSSTDTQYF,TGTGCCACAATGGCGAACTCAGCGGGAGAACTTTCTAGCACAGATACGCAGTATTTT
TRBJ1-1,TRBV2,NA,NA,CASSARTEMSEAFF,TGTGCCAGCAGTGCCCGGACAGAAATGTCTGAAGCTTTCTTT
TRBJ1-2,TRBV18,TRBD1,NA,CASSPSTGARNYTF,TGTGCCAGCTCACCTTCGACAGGGGCTAGGAACTACACCTTC
TRBJ1-1,TRBV5-1,NA,NA,CASSLAGARTEAFF,TGTGCCAGCAGCTTGGCAGGGGCTAGAACTGAAGCTTTCTTT
TRBJ1-1,TRBV6-1,NA,once,CASTLVNTEAFF,TGTGCCAGCACCCTCGTGAACACTGAAGCTTTCTTT
TRBJ2-1,TRBV6-6,NA,NA,CASSYLGRSSYNEQFF,TGTGCCAGCAGTTACCTCGGTAGGAGCTCCTACAATGAGCAGTTCTTC
TRBJ1-5,TRBV19,TRBD1,NA,CASSLFWDRSNQPQHF,TGTGCCAGTAGTTTGTTCTGGGACAGAAGCAATCAGCCCCAGCATTTT
TRBJ2-3,TRBV12-5,TRBD2,few,CASGLGLAGGITDTQYF,TGTGCTAGTGGTTTGGGGCTAGCGGGAGGGATCACAGATACGCAGTATTTT
TRBJ2-1,TRBV5-1,TRBD2,NA,CASSGVGGSSYNEQFF,TGCGCCAGCAGCGGGGTGGGCGGGAGCTCCTACAATGAGCAGTTCTTC
TRBJ1-5,TRBV19,TRBD1,NA,CASSIDRGHNQPQHF,TGTGCCAGTAGTATAGACAGGGGGCACAATCAGCCCCAGCATTTT
TRBJ1-2,TRBV28,TRBD1,NA,CASRQQGVYGYTF,TGTGCCAGCAGACAACAGGGGGTCTATGGCTACACCTTC
TRBJ2-2,TRBV19,NA,NA,CASSATGITGELFF,TGTGCCAGTAGTGCGACAGGTATCACCGGGGAGCTGTTTTTT
TRBJ2-1,TRBV2,TRBD2,once,CASRPGLAPGDEQFF,TGTGCCAGCAGACCGGGACTAGCGCCGGGGGATGAGCAGTTCTTC
TRBJ2-1,TRBV5-1,NA,few,CASSRPLPRGDEQFF,TGCGCCAGCAGCCGACCCCTACCCCGGGGTGATGAGCAGTTCTTC
TRBJ2-1,TRBV5-4,NA,few,CASSWGGRGGGALF,TGTGCCAGCAGTTGGGGGGGCCGGGGAGGGGGGGCTCTCTTC
TRBJ2-7,TRBV30,NA,NA,CACRTVDEQYF,TGTGCCTGTAGAACGGTTGACGAGCAGTACTTC
TRBJ2-1,TRBV28,TRBD2,NA,CASLGTSGRTEQFF,TGTGCCAGCCTTGGGACTAGCGGGAGAACTGAGCAGTTCTTC
TRBJ2-7,TRBV6-1,NA,NA,CASGRGALYEQYF,TGTGCCAGCGGTCGTGGGGCCCTCTACGAGCAGTACTTC
TRBJ2-7,TRBV7-2,TRBD2,few,CASSLGLAGVYEQYF,TGTGCCAGCAGCCTAGGACTAGCGGGAGTATACGAGCAGTACTTC
TRBJ1-2,TRBV29-1,TRBD1,few,CSVPTQGGTFYGYTF,TGCAGCGTACCGACGCAGGGGGGAACTTTCTATGGCTACACCTTC
TRBJ2-7,TRBV18,TRBD2,NA,CASSPPGGGLGEQYF,TGTGCCAGCTCACCACCGGGCGGGGGGCTCGGGGAGCAGTACTTC
TRBJ1-4,TRBV5-5,NA,NA,CASSLIGGGGEKLFF,TGTGCCAGCAGCTTGATTGGGGGCGGCGGAGAAAAACTGTTTTTT
TRBJ2-2,TRBV21-1,NA,few,CAREIGERQSSGELFF,TGTGCCAGAGAAATTGGGGAACGACAGTCTTCCGGGGAGCTGTTTTTT
TRBJ1-1,TRBV5-1,NA,NA,CASSFLGPGTEAFF,TGCGCCAGCAGCTTTCTAGGGCCGGGGACTGAAGCTTTCTTT
TRBJ2-3,TRBV18,TRBD1,few,CASSPPRGTDTQYF,TGTGCCAGCTCCCCTCCCAGGGGGACAGATACGCAGTATTTT
TRBJ2-1,TRBV12-5,NA,NA,CASGLVPPPSNEQFF,TGTGCTAGTGGTTTGGTACCCCCCCCCAGCAATGAGCAGTTCTTC
TRBJ2-3,TRBV7-9,TRBD2,NA,CASSLAGTSGGTDTQYF,TGTGCCAGCAGCTTAGCGGGGACTAGCGGCGGCACAGATACGCAGTATTTT
TRBJ2-3,TRBV2,NA,few,CASSVQSGTSTDTQYF,TGTGCCAGCAGTGTCCAATCCGGGACTAGCACAGATACGCAGTATTTT
TRBJ2-4,TRBV7-9,NA,NA,CASSLGQSLAKNIQYF,TGTGCCAGCAGCTTAGGCCAGTCCCTAGCCAAAAACATTCAGTACTTC
TRBJ1-1,TRBV28,NA,NA,CASTPPDTEAFF,TGTGCCAGCACCCCCCCGGACACTGAAGCTTTCTTT
TRBJ1-5,TRBV28,NA,few,CASSFWRQPQHF,TGTGCCAGCAGTTTTTGGAGACAGCCCCAGCATTTT